The entry below describes one T cell receptor beta chain. Antigen specificity is unknown. This specimen comes from a study of OX40 agonist ivuxolimab in advanced cancers. Study-wide context: Patients assigned to dose escalation were diagnosed with hepatocellular carcinoma, melanoma, renal cell or head and neck cancer. Three dose-escalation patients had partial responses: one with hepatocellular carcinoma and two with cutaneous melanoma.

The data were produced by immunoSEQ multiplex PCR, yet TCRdb's version contains in-frame clones alone and is incomplete. The sample shows tens of thousands of clones, roughly 84% of them seen only once. The germline V and J ends were trimmed by 5 bases and 5 bases, with 4 bases remaining between them. The germline CDR1 and CDR2 sequences are SGHAT and FQNNGV. The length of the CDR3 is 11 residues. Findings and caveats of the study: Low normalized clonal expansion also occurred in some nonresponding patients. CD8+ T cells showed, on average, more clonal expansion than CD4+ cells.

This sequence joins TRBV11-2 and TRBJ2-1; D is ambiguous. The sequence came from an adult with an advanced solid tumor such as melanoma, head and neck, liver or kidney cancer. Sample: CD4+ or CD8+ T cells sorted from blood, taken in a trial of the OX40 agonist ivuxolimab. In nucleotides, the CDR3 is TGTGCCAGCAGCGCTAACAATGAGCAGTTCTTC. This gives the protein CASSANNEQFF.